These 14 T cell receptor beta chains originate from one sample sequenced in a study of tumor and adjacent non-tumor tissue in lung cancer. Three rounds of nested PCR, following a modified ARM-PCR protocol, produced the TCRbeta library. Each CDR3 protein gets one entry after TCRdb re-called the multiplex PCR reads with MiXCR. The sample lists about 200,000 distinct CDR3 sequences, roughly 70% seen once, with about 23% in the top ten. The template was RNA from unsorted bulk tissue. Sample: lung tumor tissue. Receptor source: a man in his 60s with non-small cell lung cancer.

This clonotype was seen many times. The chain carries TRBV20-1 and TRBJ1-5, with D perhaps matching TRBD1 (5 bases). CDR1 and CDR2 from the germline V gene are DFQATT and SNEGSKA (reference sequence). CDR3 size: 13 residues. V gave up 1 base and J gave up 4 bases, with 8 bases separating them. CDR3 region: CSARGGFNQPQHF. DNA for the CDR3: TGCAGTGCTAGAGGGGGGTTTAATCAGCCCCAGCATTTT.

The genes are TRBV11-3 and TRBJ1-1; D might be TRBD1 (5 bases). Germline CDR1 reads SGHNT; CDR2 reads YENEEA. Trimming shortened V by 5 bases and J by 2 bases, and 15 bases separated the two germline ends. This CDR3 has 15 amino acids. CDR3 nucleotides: TGTGCCAGCAGCATCAGGGACGGGCAAAACACTGAAGCTTTCTTT. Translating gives CASSIRDGQNTEAFF. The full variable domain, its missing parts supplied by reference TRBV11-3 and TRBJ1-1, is EAGVVQSPRYKIIEKKQPVAFWCNPISGHNTLYWYLQNLGQGPELLIRYENEEAVDDSQLPKDRFSAERLKGVDSTLKIQPAELGDSAVYLCASSIRDGQNTEAFFGQGTRLTVV.

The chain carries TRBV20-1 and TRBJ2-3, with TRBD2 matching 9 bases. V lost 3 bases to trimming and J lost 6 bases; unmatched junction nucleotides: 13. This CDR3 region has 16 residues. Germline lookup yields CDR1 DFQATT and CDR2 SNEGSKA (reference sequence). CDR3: CSASWAASGEPDTQYF. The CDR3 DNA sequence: TGCAGTGCTAGTTGGGCGGCTAGCGGGGAACCGGATACGCAGTATTTT.

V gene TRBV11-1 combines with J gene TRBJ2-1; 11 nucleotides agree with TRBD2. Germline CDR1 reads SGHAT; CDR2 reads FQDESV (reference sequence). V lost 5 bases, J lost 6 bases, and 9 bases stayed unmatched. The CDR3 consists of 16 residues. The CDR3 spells CASSGTSGRAGNEQFF. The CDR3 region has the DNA TGTGCCAGCAGCGGGACTAGCGGAAGGGCTGGCAATGAGCAGTTCTTC.

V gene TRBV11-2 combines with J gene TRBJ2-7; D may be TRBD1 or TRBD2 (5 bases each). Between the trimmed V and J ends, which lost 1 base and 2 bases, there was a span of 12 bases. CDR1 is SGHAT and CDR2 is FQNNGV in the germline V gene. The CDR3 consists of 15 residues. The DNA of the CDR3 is TGTGCCAGCAGCTTAGGGGGGAATACAGCCTACGAGCAGTACTTC. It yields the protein CASSLGGNTAYEQYF. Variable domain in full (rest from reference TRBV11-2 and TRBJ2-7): EAGVAQSPRYKIIEKRQSVAFWCNPISGHATLYWYQQILGQGPKLLIQFQNNGVVDDSQLPKDRFSAERLKGVDSTLKIQPAKLEDSAVYLCASSLGGNTAYEQYFGPGTRLTVT.

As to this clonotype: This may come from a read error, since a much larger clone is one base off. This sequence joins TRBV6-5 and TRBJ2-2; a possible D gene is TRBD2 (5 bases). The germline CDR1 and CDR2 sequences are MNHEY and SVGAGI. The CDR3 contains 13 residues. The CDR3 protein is CASSYSHTGELSF. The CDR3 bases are TGTGCCAGCAGTTACTCCCACACCGGGGAGCTGTCTTTT.

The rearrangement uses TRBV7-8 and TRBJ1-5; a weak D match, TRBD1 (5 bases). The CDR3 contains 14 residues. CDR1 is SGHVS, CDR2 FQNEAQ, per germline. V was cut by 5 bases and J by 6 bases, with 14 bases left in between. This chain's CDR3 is CASSVGPLFQPQHF. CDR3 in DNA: TGTGCCAGCAGCGTGGGACCGCTATTTCAGCCCCAGCATTTT.

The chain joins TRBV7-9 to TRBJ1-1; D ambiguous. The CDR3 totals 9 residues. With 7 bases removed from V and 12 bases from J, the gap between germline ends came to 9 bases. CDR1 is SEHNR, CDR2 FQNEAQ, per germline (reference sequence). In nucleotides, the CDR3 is TGTGCCAGCACCCCGGAAACTTTCTTT. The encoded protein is CASTPETFF. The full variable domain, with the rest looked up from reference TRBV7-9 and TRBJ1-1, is DTGVSQNPRHKITKRGQNVTFRCDPISEHNRLYWYRQTLGQGPEFLTYFQNEAQLEKSRLLSDRFSAERPKGSFSTLEIQRTEQGDSAMYLCASTPETFFGQGTRLTVV.

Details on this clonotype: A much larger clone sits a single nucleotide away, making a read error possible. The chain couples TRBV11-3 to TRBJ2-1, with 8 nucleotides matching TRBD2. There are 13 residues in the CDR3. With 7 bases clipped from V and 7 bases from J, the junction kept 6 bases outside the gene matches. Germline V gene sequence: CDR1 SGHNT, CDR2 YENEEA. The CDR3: CASNLGLVNEQFF. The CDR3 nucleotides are TGTGCCAGCAACTTGGGACTAGTGAATGAGCAGTTCTTC.

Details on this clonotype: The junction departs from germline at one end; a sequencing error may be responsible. The CDR3: CASSSGQGNERYF. Written as DNA, the CDR3 is TGTGCCAGCAGTTCGGGACAGGGTAACGAGCGGTACTTC. The V and J genes are TRBV12-3 or TRBV12-4 and TRBJ2-7; 9 positions agree with TRBD1. The CDR3 covers 13 residues.

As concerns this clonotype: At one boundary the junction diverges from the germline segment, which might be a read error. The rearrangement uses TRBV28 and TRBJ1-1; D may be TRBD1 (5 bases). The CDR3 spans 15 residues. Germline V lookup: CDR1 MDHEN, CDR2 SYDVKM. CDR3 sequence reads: CASQGRADQVSEALF. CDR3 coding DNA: TGTGCCTCCCAGGGAAGGGCAGACCAGGTGTCTGAAGCTTTATTT.

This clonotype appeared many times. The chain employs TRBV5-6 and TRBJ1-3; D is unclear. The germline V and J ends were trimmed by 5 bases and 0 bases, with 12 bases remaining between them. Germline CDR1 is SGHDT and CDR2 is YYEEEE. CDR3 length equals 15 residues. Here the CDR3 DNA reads TGTGCCAGCAGATTAGGCAGTTTCTCTGGAAACACCATATATTTT. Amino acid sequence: CASRLGSFSGNTIYF.

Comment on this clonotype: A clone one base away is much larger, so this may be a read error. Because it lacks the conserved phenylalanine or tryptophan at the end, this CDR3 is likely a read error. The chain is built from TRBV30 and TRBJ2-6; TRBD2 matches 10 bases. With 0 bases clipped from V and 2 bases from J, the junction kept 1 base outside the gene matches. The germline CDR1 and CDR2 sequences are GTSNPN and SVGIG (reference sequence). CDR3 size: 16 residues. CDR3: CAWSVLAGAGANVLTV. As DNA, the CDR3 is TGTGCCTGGAGTGTGCTAGCGGGAGCTGGGGCCAACGTCCTGACTGTC.

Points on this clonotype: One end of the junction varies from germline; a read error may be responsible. The CDR3 here is CTSNYESGTWSPLHF. The CDR3 coding sequence is TGTACCAGCAATTACGAGTCAGGGACATGGTCACCCCTCCACTTT. The genes are TRBV6-6 and TRBJ1-6, with D tentatively TRBD1 (6 bases). The V gene's germline CDR1 is MNHNY and CDR2 SVGAGI (reference sequence). The CDR3 runs to 15 residues.